These T cell receptor beta chains were read from a single sample in a study of T cells in Graves' hyperthyroidism and ophthalmopathy. TCRdb itself ran the multiplex PCR reads through MiXCR, one entry per CDR3 protein. This sample has more than 500,000 distinct CDR3 sequences, with 15% to 20% found just once. Sequences were obtained from blood. The receptors stem from a woman aged 25 to 39 with Graves' hyperthyroidism. Both conserved end residues are part of each CDR3. The order of the fields is clone size, J gene, V gene, D gene, CDR3 DNA, CDR3 protein. A D gene is named only where the DNA matches it firmly. The size entry is marked missing in some rows and otherwise reads once, few, many or a size class.

abundance: few; j_gene: TRBJ1-1; v_gene: TRBV5-4; d_gene: -; CDR3nt: TGTGCCAGCAGTCACGGGTCTGGGAACACTGAAGCTTTCTTT; CDR3aa: CASSHGSGNTEAFF
abundance: -; j_gene: TRBJ2-7; v_gene: TRBV28; d_gene: TRBD2; CDR3nt: TGTGCCAGCAGTTTACCTCCCAGCGGGAGTCCCTACGAGCAGTACTTC; CDR3aa: CASSLPPSGSPYEQYF
abundance: few; j_gene: TRBJ1-5; v_gene: TRBV20-1; d_gene: -; CDR3nt: TGCAGTGCCCCAAGTTGGGGAGGCAATCAGCCCCAGCATTTT; CDR3aa: CSAPSWGGNQPQHF
abundance: few; j_gene: TRBJ2-5; v_gene: TRBV20-1; d_gene: TRBD2; CDR3nt: TGCAGTGCCCGACTCTCTAGCGGGCCGGAGACCCAGTACTTC; CDR3aa: CSARLSSGPETQYF
abundance: -; j_gene: TRBJ2-7; v_gene: TRBV20-1; d_gene: TRBD2; CDR3nt: TGCAGTGCTAGCAGATCCGGGAGGACCTACTACGAGCAGTACTTC; CDR3aa: CSASRSGRTYYEQYF
abundance: many; j_gene: TRBJ1-1; v_gene: TRBV28; d_gene: TRBD1; CDR3nt: TGTGCCAGCAGTTTCCAGGGGGTCCACGCTTTCTTT; CDR3aa: CASSFQGVHAFF
abundance: many; j_gene: TRBJ2-1; v_gene: TRBV24-1; d_gene: TRBD2; CDR3nt: TGTGCCACCAGTGAGGGGGGGGAAAACTACAATGAGCAGTTCTTC; CDR3aa: CATSEGGENYNEQFF
abundance: many; j_gene: TRBJ1-1; v_gene: TRBV6-1; d_gene: -; CDR3nt: TGTGCCAGCAGTGAAGTAGCCACAAAAGCTTTCTTT; CDR3aa: CASSEVATKAFF
abundance: many; j_gene: TRBJ2-3; v_gene: TRBV20-1; d_gene: TRBD2; CDR3nt: TGCAGTGCAGAGGGCCTACTAGCGGGAGGAGGCACAGATACGCAGTATTTT; CDR3aa: CSAEGLLAGGGTDTQYF
abundance: -; j_gene: TRBJ2-1; v_gene: TRBV20-1; d_gene: TRBD2; CDR3nt: TGCAGTGCTAGAGGGGGGACTAGCGGTCTGTACAATGAGCAGTTCTTC; CDR3aa: CSARGGTSGLYNEQFF
abundance: -; j_gene: TRBJ2-7; v_gene: TRBV13; d_gene: TRBD2; CDR3nt: TGTGCCAGCAGCGTTGGCCCGGGAGGGCCTCGAAACGAGCAGTACTTC; CDR3aa: CASSVGPGGPRNEQYF
abundance: few; j_gene: TRBJ2-7; v_gene: TRBV4-2; d_gene: -; CDR3nt: TGTGCCAGCAGCCAAGAGTTCGCTTACGAGCAGTACTTC; CDR3aa: CASSQEFAYEQYF
abundance: -; j_gene: TRBJ2-7; v_gene: TRBV7-9; d_gene: -; CDR3nt: TGTGCCAGCAGCTCTAGCCGGGATCCTCGGGACGAGCAGTACTTC; CDR3aa: CASSSSRDPRDEQYF
abundance: many; j_gene: TRBJ2-7; v_gene: TRBV7-8; d_gene: TRBD1; CDR3nt: TGTGCCAGCAGCCAGACTCCGGGACAGGGACATAAGGAGCAGTACTTC; CDR3aa: CASSQTPGQGHKEQYF
abundance: few; j_gene: TRBJ2-7; v_gene: TRBV24-1; d_gene: -; CDR3nt: TGTGCCACCAGTTGCTACGAGCAGTACTTC; CDR3aa: CATSCYEQYF
abundance: few; j_gene: TRBJ1-1; v_gene: TRBV7-9; d_gene: -; CDR3nt: TGTGCCAGCAGCGACACATCTACAGGGCTTCGGAACACTGAAGCTTTCTTT; CDR3aa: CASSDTSTGLRNTEAFF
abundance: -; j_gene: TRBJ1-4; v_gene: TRBV30; d_gene: TRBD1; CDR3nt: TGTGCCTGGAGTGTACCCCAGGGGGGCCTCGAAAAACTGTTTTTT; CDR3aa: CAWSVPQGGLEKLFF
abundance: -; j_gene: TRBJ2-5; v_gene: TRBV5-1; d_gene: TRBD1; CDR3nt: TGCGCCAGCAGCTGGGGCCCAGGGGGTGGCCAAGAGACCCAGTACTTC; CDR3aa: CASSWGPGGGQETQYF
abundance: many; j_gene: TRBJ2-3; v_gene: TRBV7-9; d_gene: TRBD2; CDR3nt: TGTGCCAGCAGCAGACTAGCGTCTGATACGCAGTATTTT; CDR3aa: CASSRLASDTQYF
abundance: many; j_gene: TRBJ2-1; v_gene: TRBV11-3; d_gene: -; CDR3nt: TGTGCCAGCAGCTTTGTCACTTGGGACCGAAAATACAATGAGCAGTTCTTC; CDR3aa: CASSFVTWDRKYNEQFF
abundance: -; j_gene: TRBJ2-1; v_gene: TRBV7-9; d_gene: -; CDR3nt: TGTGCCAGCAGCCCTCGGGACACCGCGGGGGAGCAGTTCTTC; CDR3aa: CASSPRDTAGEQFF
abundance: -; j_gene: TRBJ2-1; v_gene: TRBV6-8; d_gene: -; CDR3nt: TGTGCCAGCAATTTAAACAGCGATGAGCAGTTCTTC; CDR3aa: CASNLNSDEQFF
abundance: -; j_gene: TRBJ2-1; v_gene: TRBV7-2; d_gene: TRBD2; CDR3nt: TGTGCCAGCAGCCGCGGGACTAGCGGCCACTCCTACAATGAGCAGTTCTTC; CDR3aa: CASSRGTSGHSYNEQFF